One and the same sample provided the 11 T cell receptor beta chains below, sequenced in a study of Graves' ophthalmopathy and Graves' hyperthyroidism. CDR3 regions of TCR beta were amplified from RNA transcripts. An opening RT-PCR round employed HTBI primers and preceded a second-round multiplex PCR. TCRdb reanalysed the multiplex PCR reads using MiXCR and keeps one entry per CDR3 protein. The profile shows over 500,000 distinct CDR3 sequences, about 20% of them singletons. Sequenced input: peripheral blood. Receptors originate from a woman aged 18-29 years with stable Graves' hyperthyroidism. Some clones in this sample may be carry-over from other donors' samples.

DNA for the CDR3: TGTGCCAGCAGTGAAGGGCCACGGGAGTTAAGTTCTAGCTCTGGGGCCAACGTCCTGACTTTC. It specifies CASSEGPRELSSSSGANVLTF. The chain recombines TRBV6-4 with TRBJ2-6, with a weak D call TRBD2 (6 bases). Per germline, CDR1 MRHNA and CDR2 SNTAGT. The CDR3 runs 21 residues. The ends were cut back, 3 bases at V and 0 bases at J, with 24 bases in the middle.

The CDR3 coding sequence is TGCAGTGCCGCGGGACAGGGGACTAACGAGCAGTACTTC. It encodes CSAAGQGTNEQYF. The chain employs TRBV20-1 and TRBJ2-7; TRBD1 matches at 10 bases. Per germline, CDR1 DFQATT and CDR2 SNEGSKA (reference sequence). The CDR3 is made up of 13 amino acids. Trimming at V came to 6 bases and at J to 5 bases, leaving 7 bases not matched to a gene.

This clonotype was seen at least ten times. The genes are TRBV30 and TRBJ1-1; weak D call: TRBD1 (5 bases). CDR3 length: 11 amino acids. V was clipped by 3 bases and J by 7 bases, with 9 bases between them. The germline CDR1 and CDR2 sequences are GTSNPN and SVGIG (reference sequence). CDR3 bases: TGTGCCTGGAGGGGGAGGGGTGAAGCTTTCTTT. It codes for CAWRGRGEAFF.

This clonotype was found many times. The rearrangement links TRBV6-5 to TRBJ1-1; D is possibly TRBD1 (6 bases). The CDR3 length is 15 residues. Germline CDR1 MNHEY, CDR2 SVGAGI. The germline V and J ends were trimmed by 2 bases and 4 bases, with 14 bases remaining between them. For the CDR3, the DNA is TGTGCCAGCAGTTACGACGGACAGTTTACCACTGAAGCTTTCTTT. Amino acids: CASSYDGQFTTEAFF.

As for this clonotype: A much larger clone sits a single nucleotide away, making a read error possible. V is TRBV6-1 and J is TRBJ1-2, with a weak D call TRBD1 (6 bases). The length of the CDR3 is 15 residues. Per germline, CDR1 MNHNS and CDR2 SASEGT. In DNA form, the CDR3 reads TGTGCCAGCAGTGAAGGGACAGTTAGCAACTATGGCTACGCCTTC. Residues: CASSEGTVSNYGYAF.

The chain carries TRBV13 and TRBJ2-7, with 16 bases aligning to TRBD2. The CDR3 sequence is 22 residues long. Germline V gene sequence: CDR1 PRHDT, CDR2 FYEKMQ (reference sequence). Trimming took 0 bases from V and 6 from J; bases not matched to a gene: 20. The CDR3, as DNA: TGTGCCAGCAGCTTAGGAAACCGGGCCCCGGGACTAGCGGGAGGGCCAAAAATCGAGCAGTACTTC. Translated, it gives CASSLGNRAPGLAGGPKIEQYF. Full variable domain (remainder filled in from reference TRBV13 and TRBJ2-7): AAGVIQSPRHLIKEKRETATLKCYPIPRHDTVYWYQQGPGQDPQFLISFYEKMQSDKGSIPDRFSAQQFSDYHSELNMSSLELGDSALYFCASSLGNRAPGLAGGPKIEQYFGPGTRLTVT.

This clonotype was counted at least ten times. This rearrangement joins TRBV27 to TRBJ1-1; unclear D gene. CDR3 length equals 14 residues. Germline CDR1 reads MNHEY; CDR2 reads SMNVEV (reference sequence). V was trimmed by 6 bases and J by 1 base, leaving 12 bases between them. This CDR3 reads CASRWTGSNTEAFF. CDR3 bases: TGTGCCAGCAGGTGGACGGGCTCGAACACTGAAGCTTTCTTT.

Concerning this clonotype: A much bigger clone sits one base away, suggesting this may be a read error. The chain uses TRBV20-1 and TRBJ1-3; 8 bases line up with TRBD1. CDR1 is DFQATT and CDR2 is SNEGSKA in the germline V gene (reference sequence). The CDR3 totals 15 residues. CDR3 DNA: TGCGGTGCTGAAGGGACAGGCAGCTCTGGAAACACCATATATTTT. It encodes CGAEGTGSSGNTIYF.

The V gene is TRBV12-3 or TRBV12-4, the J gene TRBJ2-5, with D possibly matching TRBD1 (6 bases). The CDR3 has 13 residues. Trimming stripped 7 bases from V and 5 bases from J, with 14 bases between. CDR3: CASTEQGPETQYF. CDR3 sequence (DNA): TGTGCCAGCACCGAACAGGGTCCGGAGACCCAGTACTTC.

The table lists this clonotype with many counts. The chain has TRBV6-1 and TRBJ1-3, with D possibly TRBD1 on 6 matching bases. CDR1 is MNHNS and CDR2 is SASEGT in the germline V gene. V lost 6 bases, J lost 0 bases, and 12 bases lay in between. The CDR3 has 15 amino acids. The CDR3 loop is CASSTGHSSGNTIYF. CDR3 DNA sequence: TGTGCCAGCAGCACGGGACATTCCTCTGGAAACACCATATATTTT.

In the case of this clonotype: Given a much more abundant clone one base away, this may be a read error. This rearrangement joins TRBV24-1 to TRBJ1-1; D gene ambiguous. Trimming stripped 9 bases from V and 3 bases from J, with 7 bases between. Germline CDR1 reads KGHDR; CDR2 reads SFDVKD. CDR3 length: 11 residues. CDR3 sequence: CATRCDTEAFF. The CDR3 DNA sequence: TGTGCCACCCGGTGTGACACTGAAGCTTTCTTT.